The 21 T cell receptor beta chains given below trace back to one sample, sequenced in a study of shared clonotypes between healthy human individuals. CD45RO-negative CD8 cells positively selected for CCR7 made up the naive population, which excluded terminally differentiated effector memory CD45RA+ cells. Produced via immunoSEQ multiplex PCR; TCRdb's table is partial and in-frame only. In the table there are about 2 million clones, about 95% of which are singletons. Sequenced: naive CD8+ T cells sorted from blood. The receptors were sampled from a man in his late teens or twenties in good health.

The V gene is TRBV2, the J gene TRBJ2-1, with D hard to call. V lost 6 bases, J lost 5 bases, and 5 bases lay in between. Germline values: CDR1 SNHLY, CDR2 FYNNEI. This CDR3 spans 11 amino acids. The CDR3 DNA reads TGTGCCAGCAGGGAGAACAATGAGCAGTTCTTC. This gives the protein CASRENNEQFF.

The rearrangement uses TRBV29-1 and TRBJ2-2; TRBD1 might be the D (6 bases). The germline gives CDR1 SQVTM, CDR2 ANQGSEA. Trimming removed 1 base at V and 2 bases at J, with 20 bases between. The CDR3 runs to 18 residues. This chain's CDR3 is CSVEANPGQMYNTGELFF. CDR3 nucleotides: TGCAGCGTTGAAGCAAATCCCGGACAGATGTATAACACCGGGGAGCTGTTTTTT.

V and J are TRBV7-2 and TRBJ2-3; tentatively, D is TRBD1 (5 bases). Per germline, CDR1 SGHTA and CDR2 FQGNSA. This CDR3 is built from 14 residues. Trimming stripped 4 bases from V and 1 base from J, with 9 bases between. Written as DNA, the CDR3 is TGTGCCAGCAGCTATGGACACGGCACAGATACGCAGTATTTT. As protein: CASSYGHGTDTQYF.

The chain links TRBV10-3 to TRBJ1-1, with a weak D call TRBD1 (6 bases). The CDR3 spans 12 residues. V lost 8 bases and J 8 bases, leaving 15 bases between the germline ends. Germline V gene data show CDR1 as ENHRY and CDR2 as SYGVKD. CDR3 region: CAIHGKQGEAFF. CDR3 DNA: TGTGCCATCCACGGGAAACAGGGCGAAGCTTTCTTT.

As to this clone: In the same sample, other DNA sequences code for this CDR3. This sequence joins TRBV27 and TRBJ2-7; D not certain. CDR1 is MNHEY, CDR2 SMNVEV, per germline (reference sequence). This CDR3 has 13 amino acids. The V and J ends lost 3 bases and 0 bases respectively, with 6 bases between them. This CDR3 reads CASSFSSSYEQYF. CDR3 nucleotide sequence: TGTGCCAGCAGTTTTTCGAGCTCCTACGAGCAGTACTTC.

The chain has TRBV7-9 and TRBJ2-1; weak D call: TRBD2 (6 bases). The CDR3 length is 13 residues. The germline V gene encodes CDR1 SEHNR and CDR2 FQNEAQ (reference sequence). Trimming shortened V by 7 bases and J by 5 bases, and 12 bases separated the two germline ends. CDR3 sequence reads: CASTWGDDNEQFF. As DNA, the CDR3 is TGTGCCAGCACCTGGGGGGACGACAATGAGCAGTTCTTC.

This clone has a single count. The CDR3 loop is CASSWGTGGGEQYF. The CDR3 bases are TGTGCCAGTAGTTGGGGGACAGGGGGAGGTGAGCAGTACTTC. The rearrangement joins TRBV19 to TRBJ2-7, with 11 bases that match TRBD1. Germline values: CDR1 LNHDA, CDR2 SQIVND (reference sequence). The CDR3 has 14 amino acids. J gave up 7 bases and V 5 bases, and 7 bases lay outside the gene matches.

This chain links TRBV5-6 with TRBJ2-7; TRBD2 matches at 12 bases. The V gene's germline CDR1 is SGHDT and CDR2 YYEEEE. V shed 5 bases, J shed 6 bases, and the junction held 9 bases outside the gene matches. The CDR3 has 15 residues. This chain's CDR3 is CASSSLAGGPFEQYF. The CDR3 region has the DNA TGTGCCAGCAGTTCTCTAGCGGGAGGGCCGTTCGAGCAGTACTTC.

This chain links TRBV5-1 with TRBJ1-1, with a tentative D call TRBD1 (6 bases). The CDR3 covers 15 residues. V was trimmed by 3 bases and J by 2 bases, leaving 14 bases between them. The germline gives CDR1 SGHRS, CDR2 YFSETQ. The CDR3 sequence: CASSYWMGANTEAFF. CDR3 nucleotide sequence: TGCGCCAGCAGCTATTGGATGGGGGCCAACACTGAAGCTTTCTTT. Full variable domain (missing parts from reference TRBV5-1 and TRBJ1-1): KAGVTQTPRYLIKTRGQQVTLSCSPISGHRSVSWYQQTPGQGLQFLFEYFSETQRNKGNFPGRFSGRQFSNSRSEMNVSTLELGDSALYLCASSYWMGANTEAFFGQGTRLTVV.

This chain connects TRBV27 to TRBJ2-2; a possible D gene is TRBD2 (5 bases). V was pared by 4 bases and J by 4 bases, with 19 bases between. The CDR3 is made up of 17 amino acids. Germline V lookup: CDR1 MNHEY, CDR2 SMNVEV (reference sequence). The CDR3 spells CASSYALGDAGTGELFF. The CDR3 DNA sequence: TGTGCCAGCAGTTATGCGCTGGGAGACGCGGGCACCGGGGAGCTGTTTTTT.

This clone was observed a few times. The chain is built from TRBV7-3 and TRBJ1-1; TRBD1 might be the D (6 bases). The V and J ends lost 0 bases and 8 bases respectively, with 28 bases between them. CDR3 size: 19 residues. Germline V gene sequence: CDR1 SGHTA, CDR2 FQGTGA. The CDR3 protein is CASSLTATASVIVGTEAFF. The CDR3 DNA reads as TGTGCCAGCAGCTTAACGGCTACTGCTAGTGTGATTGTGGGGACAGAAGCTTTCTTT.

This chain joins TRBV7-8 and TRBJ2-3; D perhaps matches TRBD1 (5 bases). V was pared by 2 bases and J by 0 bases, with 15 bases between. CDR1 and CDR2 (germline): SGHVS, FQNEAQ. This CDR3 spans 17 amino acids. This chain's CDR3 is CASSLPMTDISTDTQYF. CDR3 in DNA: TGTGCCAGCAGCTTACCCATGACAGACATCAGCACAGATACGCAGTATTTT.

This sequence joins TRBV6-5 and TRBJ2-2; no clear D. The CDR3 has 15 residues. V was shortened by 7 bases and J by 3 bases, with 15 bases between the two germline ends. CDR1 and CDR2 from the germline V gene are MNHEY and SVGAGI. DNA for the CDR3: TGTGCCAGCACCTACTTAGGGATTGACACCGGGGAGCTGTTTTTT. Its protein product is CASTYLGIDTGELFF.

V gene TRBV13 combines with J gene TRBJ2-7, with D possibly being TRBD1 or TRBD2 (5 bases each). V lost 5 bases to trimming and J lost 7 bases, with 15 bases between them. This CDR3 comprises 13 residues. The germline CDR1 and CDR2 sequences are PRHDT and FYEKMQ (reference sequence). For the CDR3, the DNA is TGTGCCAGCAGCCCGGGACCCCTCCTAGAGCAGTACTTC. This gives the protein CASSPGPLLEQYF.

This chain links TRBV28 with TRBJ1-2, with a possible D match to TRBD1 (5 bases). There are 13 residues in the CDR3. Germline CDR1 is MDHEN and CDR2 is SYDVKM. The V end was cut by 2 bases, the J end by 8 bases, with 12 bases between. The CDR3 region has the DNA TGTGCCAGCAGTTTAAGGGACGACTGGGGCTACACCTTC. It specifies CASSLRDDWGYTF.

This clone was found once. V usage is TRBV4-3 and J usage is TRBJ2-3; 7 bases are a match to TRBD2. V dropped 3 bases and J dropped 1; count of bases not matched to a gene: 4. Germline V CDR1 and CDR2: LGHNA, YSLEER. The CDR3 length is 15 residues. Here the CDR3 reads CASSHTSAGTDTQYF. CDR3 DNA sequence: TGCGCCAGCAGCCACACTAGCGCTGGCACAGATACGCAGTATTTT.

The chain employs TRBV25-1 and TRBJ2-3, with 9 bases that match TRBD1. The CDR3 extends over 17 amino acids. V gave up 4 bases and J gave up 2 bases; unmatched junction bases: 10. The V gene's germline CDR1 is MGHDK and CDR2 SYGVNS. CDR3 loop: CASSAWDGQGNTDTQYF. The CDR3 DNA reads as TGTGCCAGCAGTGCTTGGGACGGACAGGGGAACACAGATACGCAGTATTTT.

This clone was recorded only once. At the DNA level, this CDR3 is encoded by other sequences in the same sample as well. This chain links TRBV6-1 with TRBJ2-1, with D perhaps given as TRBD1 or TRBD2 (5 bases each). The CDR3 consists of 14 residues. Trimming left V 3 bases short and J 6 bases short, with 12 bases between. Germline-derived CDR1 and CDR2 are MNHNS and SASEGT. CDR3 loop: CASSDPGTGNEQFF. In nucleotides, the CDR3 is TGTGCCAGCAGTGACCCGGGGACGGGCAATGAGCAGTTCTTC.

This rearrangement joins TRBV28 to TRBJ1-6; D call uncertain. The CDR3 has 15 residues. CDR1 MDHEN and CDR2 SYDVKM come from the germline V gene. Trimming stripped 7 bases from V and 0 bases from J, with 10 bases between. The CDR3 sequence: CASNRRSSYNSPLHF. In nucleotides, the CDR3 is TGTGCCAGCAACCGGAGGAGCTCCTATAATTCACCCCTCCACTTT.

V usage is TRBV5-1 and J usage is TRBJ2-1; 13 bases line up with TRBD2. Germline CDR1 is SGHRS and CDR2 is YFSETQ. Trimming at V came to 4 bases and at J to 5 bases, leaving 12 bases not matched to a gene. This CDR3 is 18 amino acids long. The CDR3 is CASSLSETSGGLDNEQFF. The CDR3, as DNA: TGCGCCAGCAGCCTAAGTGAGACTAGCGGGGGGCTAGACAATGAGCAGTTCTTC. Full variable domain (rest looked up from reference TRBV5-1 and TRBJ2-1): KAGVTQTPRYLIKTRGQQVTLSCSPISGHRSVSWYQQTPGQGLQFLFEYFSETQRNKGNFPGRFSGRQFSNSRSEMNVSTLELGDSALYLCASSLSETSGGLDNEQFFGPGTRLTVL.

The V call is TRBV29-1, the J call TRBJ1-3; D perhaps matches TRBD1 (5 bases). The CDR3 is 15 amino acids. Deletions cut 4 bases from V and 3 bases from J, with 16 bases between. From germline, CDR1 is SQVTM and CDR2 ANQGSEA. CDR3 DNA: TGCAGCGTTGCTAGTCCAGGGAGGAATGGAAACACCATATATTTT. Translation gives CSVASPGRNGNTIYF.